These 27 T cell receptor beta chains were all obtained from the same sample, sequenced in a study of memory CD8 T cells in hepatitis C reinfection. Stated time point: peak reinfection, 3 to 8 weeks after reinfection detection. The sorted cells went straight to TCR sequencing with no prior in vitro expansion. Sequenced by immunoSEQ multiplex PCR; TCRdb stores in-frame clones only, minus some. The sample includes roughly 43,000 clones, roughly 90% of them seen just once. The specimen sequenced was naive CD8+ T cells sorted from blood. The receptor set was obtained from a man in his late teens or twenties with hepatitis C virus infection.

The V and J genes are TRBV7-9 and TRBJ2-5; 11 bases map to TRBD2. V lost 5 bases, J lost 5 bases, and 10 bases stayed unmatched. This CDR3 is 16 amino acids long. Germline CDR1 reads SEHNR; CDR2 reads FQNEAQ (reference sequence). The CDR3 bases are TGTGCCAGCAGCCCGAGACTAGCGGGGTCCGGGGAGACCCAGTACTTC. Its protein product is CASSPRLAGSGETQYF.

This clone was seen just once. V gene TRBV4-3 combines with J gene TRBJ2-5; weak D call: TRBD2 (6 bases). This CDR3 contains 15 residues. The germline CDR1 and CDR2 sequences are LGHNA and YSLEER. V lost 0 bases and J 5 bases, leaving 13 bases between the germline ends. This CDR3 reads CASSQDGGNGETQYF. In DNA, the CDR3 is TGCGCCAGCAGCCAAGATGGAGGGAATGGCGAGACCCAGTACTTC.

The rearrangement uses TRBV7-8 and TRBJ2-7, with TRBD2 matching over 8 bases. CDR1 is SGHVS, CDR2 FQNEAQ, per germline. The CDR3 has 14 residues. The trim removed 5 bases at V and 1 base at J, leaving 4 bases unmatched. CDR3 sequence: CASSDGTRSYEQYF. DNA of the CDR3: TGTGCCAGCAGCGACGGGACTAGGTCCTACGAGCAGTACTTC.

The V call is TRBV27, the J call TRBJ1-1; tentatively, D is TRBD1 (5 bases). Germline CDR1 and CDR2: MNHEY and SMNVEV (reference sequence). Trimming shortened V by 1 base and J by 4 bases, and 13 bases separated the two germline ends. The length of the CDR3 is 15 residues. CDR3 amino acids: CASSLFGAGGTEAFF. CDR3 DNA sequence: TGTGCCAGCAGTTTATTTGGGGCGGGGGGCACTGAAGCTTTCTTT.

In DNA, the CDR3 is TGTGCCAGCAGTTTCTCTAGCGGCTCCTACAATGAGCAGTTCTTC. Amino acid sequence: CASSFSSGSYNEQFF. The chain links TRBV27 to TRBJ2-1, with TRBD2 matching 7 bases. Germline V lookup: CDR1 MNHEY, CDR2 SMNVEV (reference sequence). V shed 3 bases, J shed 0 bases, and the junction held 2 bases outside the gene matches. This CDR3 region has 15 residues.

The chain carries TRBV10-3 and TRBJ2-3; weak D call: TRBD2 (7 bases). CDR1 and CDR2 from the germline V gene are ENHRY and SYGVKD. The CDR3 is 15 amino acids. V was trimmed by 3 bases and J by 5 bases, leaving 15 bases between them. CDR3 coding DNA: TGTGCCATCAGTGATTCGTGGGAGGGGGAAGATACGCAGTATTTT. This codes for CAISDSWEGEDTQYF.

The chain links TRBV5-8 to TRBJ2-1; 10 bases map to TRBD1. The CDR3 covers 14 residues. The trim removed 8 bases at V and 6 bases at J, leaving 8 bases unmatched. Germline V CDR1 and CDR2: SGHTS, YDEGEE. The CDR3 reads CARQDRGLSNEQFF. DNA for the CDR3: TGTGCCAGACAAGACAGGGGGCTTTCCAATGAGCAGTTCTTC.

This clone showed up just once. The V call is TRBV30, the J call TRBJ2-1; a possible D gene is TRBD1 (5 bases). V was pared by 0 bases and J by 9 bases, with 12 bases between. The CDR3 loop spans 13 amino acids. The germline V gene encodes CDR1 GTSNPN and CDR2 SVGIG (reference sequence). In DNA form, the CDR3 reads TGTGCCTGGAGTGTATTGTCGACAGCTGAGCAGTTCTTC. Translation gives CAWSVLSTAEQFF.

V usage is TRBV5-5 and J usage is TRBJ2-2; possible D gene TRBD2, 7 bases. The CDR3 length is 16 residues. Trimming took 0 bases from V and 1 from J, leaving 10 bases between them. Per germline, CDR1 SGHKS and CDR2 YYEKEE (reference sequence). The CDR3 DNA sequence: TGTGCCAGCAGCTTGGAGGGGGGGTGGAACACCGGGGAGCTGTTTTTT. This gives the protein CASSLEGGWNTGELFF.

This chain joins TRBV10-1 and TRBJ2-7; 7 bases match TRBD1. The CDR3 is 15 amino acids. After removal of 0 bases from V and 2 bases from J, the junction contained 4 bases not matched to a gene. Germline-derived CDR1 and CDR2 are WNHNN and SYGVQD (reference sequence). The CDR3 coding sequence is TGCGCCAGCAGTGAGTCGACAGGGCCGGCCTACGAGCAGTACTTC. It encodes CASSESTGPAYEQYF.

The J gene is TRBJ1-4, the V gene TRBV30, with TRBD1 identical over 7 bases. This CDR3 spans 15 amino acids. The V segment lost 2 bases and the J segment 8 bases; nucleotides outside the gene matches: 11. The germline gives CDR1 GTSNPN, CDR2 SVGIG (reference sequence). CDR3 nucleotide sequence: TGTGCCTGGAGTCCCCGGTCCAGGGGGTCAGAAAAACTGTTTTTT. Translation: CAWSPRSRGSEKLFF.

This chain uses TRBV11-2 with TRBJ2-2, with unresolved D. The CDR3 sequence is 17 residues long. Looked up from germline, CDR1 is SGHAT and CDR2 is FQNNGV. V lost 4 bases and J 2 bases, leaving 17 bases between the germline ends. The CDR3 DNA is TGTGCCAGCAGCTCGCCTGTATCCGAGTTAAACACCGGGGAGCTGTTTTTT. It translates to CASSSPVSELNTGELFF.

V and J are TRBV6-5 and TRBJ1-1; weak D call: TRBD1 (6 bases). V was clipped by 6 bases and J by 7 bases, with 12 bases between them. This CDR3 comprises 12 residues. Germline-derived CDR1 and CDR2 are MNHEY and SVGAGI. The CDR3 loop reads CASSKGELEAFF. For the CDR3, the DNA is TGTGCCAGCAGCAAGGGGGAACTTGAAGCTTTCTTT.

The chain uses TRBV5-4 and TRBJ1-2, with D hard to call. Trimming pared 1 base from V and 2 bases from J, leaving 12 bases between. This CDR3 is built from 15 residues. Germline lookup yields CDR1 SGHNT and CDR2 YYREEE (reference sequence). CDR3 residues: CASSLITDNNYGYTF. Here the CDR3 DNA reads TGTGCCAGCAGCTTGATAACAGACAACAACTATGGCTACACCTTC.

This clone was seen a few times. The CDR3 sequence: CASSLATGHGHF. CDR3 DNA sequence: TGTGCCAGCAGCTTGGCTACGGGACATGGCCACTTT. J is TRBJ1-6 and V is TRBV5-6; possibly TRBD1 for D (6 bases). The germline V and J ends were trimmed by 0 bases and 18 bases, with 13 bases remaining between them. Germline CDR1 is SGHDT and CDR2 is YYEEEE. The CDR3 consists of 12 residues.

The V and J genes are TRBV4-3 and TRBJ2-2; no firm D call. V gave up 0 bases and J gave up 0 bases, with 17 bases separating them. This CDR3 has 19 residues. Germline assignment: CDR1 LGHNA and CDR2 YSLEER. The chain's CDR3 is CASSQDLYSPTTNTGELFF. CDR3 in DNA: TGCGCCAGCAGCCAAGATCTTTACAGCCCTACCACGAACACCGGGGAGCTGTTTTTT.

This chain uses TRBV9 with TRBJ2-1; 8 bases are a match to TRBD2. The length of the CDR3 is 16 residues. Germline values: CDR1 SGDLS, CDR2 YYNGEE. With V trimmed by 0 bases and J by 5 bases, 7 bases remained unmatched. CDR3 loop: CASSVVGGGTNNEQFF. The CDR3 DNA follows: TGTGCCAGCAGCGTAGTCGGGGGGGGAACAAACAATGAGCAGTTCTTC.

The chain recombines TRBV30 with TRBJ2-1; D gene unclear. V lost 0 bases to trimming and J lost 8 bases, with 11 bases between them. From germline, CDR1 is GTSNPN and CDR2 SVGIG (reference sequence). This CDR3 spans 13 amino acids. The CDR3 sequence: CAWSVTLGDEQFF. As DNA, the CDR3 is TGTGCCTGGAGTGTAACCCTAGGAGATGAGCAGTTCTTC.

CDR3 sequence: CATSRDRAGGEETQYF. The DNA for the CDR3 is TGTGCCACCAGCAGAGATCGGGCGGGGGGAGAGGAGACCCAGTACTTC. The chain recombines TRBV15 with TRBJ2-5; 8 nucleotides agree with TRBD2. CDR3 length: 16 residues. The germline gives CDR1 LNHNV, CDR2 YYDKDF (reference sequence). The ends lost 0 bases at V and 5 bases at J; junction bases unmatched: 8.

The CDR3 protein is CASSSRDRGFGDEQFF. The CDR3 coding sequence is TGTGCCAGCAGTTCCCGGGACAGGGGGTTCGGGGATGAGCAGTTCTTC. The chain couples TRBV7-8 to TRBJ2-1, with TRBD1 identical over 11 bases. Germline V gene lookup returns CDR1 SGHVS and CDR2 FQNEAQ. The ends lost 6 bases at V and 8 bases at J; junction bases unmatched: 12. This CDR3 comprises 16 residues.

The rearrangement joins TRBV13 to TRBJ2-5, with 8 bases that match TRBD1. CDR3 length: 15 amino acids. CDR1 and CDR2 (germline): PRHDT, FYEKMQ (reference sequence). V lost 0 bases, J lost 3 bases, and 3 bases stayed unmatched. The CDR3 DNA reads TGTGCCAGCAGCTTAGGCGGACAGGGTAAAGAGACCCAGTACTTC. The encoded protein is CASSLGGQGKETQYF.

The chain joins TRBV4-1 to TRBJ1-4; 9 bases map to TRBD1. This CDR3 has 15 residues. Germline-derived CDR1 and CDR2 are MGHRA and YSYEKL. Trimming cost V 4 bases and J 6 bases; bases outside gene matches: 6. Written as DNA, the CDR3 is TGCGCCAGCAGCCCGGGACAGGGTGAGGATGAAAAACTGTTTTTT. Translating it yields CASSPGQGEDEKLFF.

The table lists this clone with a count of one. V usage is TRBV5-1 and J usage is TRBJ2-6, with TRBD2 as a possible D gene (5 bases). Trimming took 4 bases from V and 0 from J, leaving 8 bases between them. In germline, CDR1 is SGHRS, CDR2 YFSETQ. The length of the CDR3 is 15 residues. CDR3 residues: CASSARDSGANVLTF. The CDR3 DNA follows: TGCGCCAGCAGCGCCCGGGACTCTGGGGCCAACGTCCTGACTTTC.

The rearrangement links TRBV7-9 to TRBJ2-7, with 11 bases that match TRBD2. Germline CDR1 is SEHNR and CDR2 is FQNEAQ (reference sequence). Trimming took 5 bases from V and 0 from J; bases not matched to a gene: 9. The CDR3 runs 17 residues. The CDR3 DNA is TGTGCCAGCAGCGGGCTAGCGGGAGGCTACCACTCCTACGAGCAGTACTTC. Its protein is CASSGLAGGYHSYEQYF.

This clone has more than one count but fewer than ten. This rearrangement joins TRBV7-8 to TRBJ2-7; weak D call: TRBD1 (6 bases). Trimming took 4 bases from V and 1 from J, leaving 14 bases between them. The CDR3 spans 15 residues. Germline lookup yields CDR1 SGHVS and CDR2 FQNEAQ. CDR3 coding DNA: TGTGCCAGCAGCTCCTACCAGGGGCCTTCCTACGAGCAGTACTTC. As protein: CASSSYQGPSYEQYF.

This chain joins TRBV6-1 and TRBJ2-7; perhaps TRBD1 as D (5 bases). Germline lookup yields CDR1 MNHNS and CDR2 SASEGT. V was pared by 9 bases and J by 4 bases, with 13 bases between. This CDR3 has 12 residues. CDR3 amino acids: CASSDSSYEQYV. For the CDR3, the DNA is TGTGCCAGTTCTGACAGTTCATACGAGCAGTACGTC.

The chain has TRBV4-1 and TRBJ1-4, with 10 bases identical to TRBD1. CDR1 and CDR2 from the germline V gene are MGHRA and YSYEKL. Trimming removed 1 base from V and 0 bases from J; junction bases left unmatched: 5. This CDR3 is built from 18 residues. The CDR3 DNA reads TGCGCCAGCAGCCAAGGACAGGGGGCTTTTGCAACTAATGAAAAACTGTTTTTT. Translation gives CASSQGQGAFATNEKLFF.